This T cell receptor (beta chain) was identified in a study of OX40 agonist ivuxolimab in advanced cancers. In the study overall: Patients' therapy was ivuxolimab, an antibody that acts as an agonist of OX40 (CD134).

This table comes from immunoSEQ multiplex PCR, and its TCRdb copy is limited to in-frame clones, with some not included. The repertoire includes about 89,000 clones, about 88% of them detected once, and 0.25% to 0.3% sits in the top ten. The junction had 5 bases not matched to a gene; V was cut back by 0 bases and J by 3 bases. The CDR3 has 16 residues. Germline-derived CDR1 and CDR2 are SGHVS and FNYEAQ. This sequence was found in an adult with an advanced solid tumor such as melanoma, head and neck, liver or kidney cancer. Sequencing was performed on CD4+ or CD8+ T cells sorted from blood, taken in a trial of the OX40 agonist ivuxolimab. The J gene is TRBJ2-5, the V gene TRBV7-6; TRBD2 aligns across 9 bases. The CDR3 DNA reads TGTGCCAGCAGCTTAGCAGGGCTAGCGGGGAAAGAGACCCAGTACTTC. Its translation is CASSLAGLAGKETQYF.